The 27 T cell receptor beta chains below come from one sample, sequenced in a study of tissue T cells after allogeneic stem cell transplantation. Time point: mouse harvest day 7 after allogeneic transplant. Each mouse received 10^7 T-cell-depleted marrow cells plus 10^6 splenic CD5+ T cells by tail vein. Generated by immunoSEQ multiplex PCR, the TCRdb table keeps only in-frame clones and is missing some. The table includes over 7,000 clones, under 55% detected once. The sequenced sample consisted of gut tissue. The receptors come from a female BALB/c mouse given C57BL/6 T cells with graft-versus-host disease after an allogeneic hematopoietic cell transplant.

A remark on this clone: Gene names and germline match the mouse. The CDR3 reads CASSRRVDSDYTF. The covered CDR3 bases are TGTGCCAGCAGCCGCAGGGTGGACTCCGACTACACC. The V call is TRBV26, the J call TRBJ1-2, with a tentative D call TRBD1 (5 bases). The read comes to an end 1 residue before the CDR3 does, leaving the germline J gene to fill in the end. The V gene's germline CDR1 is KGHPV and CDR2 FQNQEV (reference sequence). Trimming took off 6 bases at V and 3 bases at J, with 11 bases between the two ends. CDR3 size: 13 residues.

Remarks on this clone: The gene symbols are mouse symbols. The read stops 1 residue short of the end of the CDR3; the missing end is completed from the germline J gene. The V and J genes are TRBV15 and TRBJ2-4; D call uncertain. V dropped 4 bases and J dropped 1 base, with 3 bases sitting between them. CDR3 size: 12 residues. Looked up from germline, CDR1 is SGHND and CDR2 is FRSKSL. CDR3 region: CASSSGQNTLYF. CDR3 DNA, as far as it was read: TGTGCCAGCAGTTCGGGTCAAAACACCTTGTAC.

Comments on this clone: Mouse germline and gene names are used. The sequence runs out 1 residue before the end of the CDR3; the remainder is reconstructed from the germline J gene. The V call is TRBV15, the J call TRBJ2-4; D unclear. CDR1 and CDR2 from the germline V gene are SGHND and FRSKSL. The V gene lost 1 base and the J gene lost 0 bases, with 5 bases spanning the gap. The CDR3 spans 14 residues. The CDR3 here is CASSLEVSQNTLYF. The CDR3 DNA, read in part, is TGTGCCAGCAGTTTAGAGGTTAGTCAAAACACCTTGTAC.

Points on this clone: Gene names are mouse gene names. The read ends 1 residue before the CDR3 terminus; that terminus is restored from the germline J gene. The chain combines TRBV24 with TRBJ2-2; tentative D call: TRBD1 (6 bases). Germline loops: CDR1 KGHTA, CDR2 FRNEEI. The ends were cut back, 7 bases at V and 1 base at J, with 7 bases in the middle. The CDR3 runs 13 residues. Incomplete CDR3 DNA: TGTGCCAGCAAGGGGGAAAACACCGGGCAGCTCTAC. Translating it yields CASKGENTGQLY. The complete CDR3 sequence is CASKGENTGQLYF.

A word on this clone: The gene symbols are mouse symbols. Read coverage stops 1 residue before the CDR3 terminus; the germline J gene supplies the remainder. The rearrangement uses TRBV23 and TRBJ1-4. Looked up from germline, CDR1 is KGHTA and CDR2 is FQNQQP. This CDR3 has 15 amino acids. The covered CDR3 bases are TGCTCCAGCAGTCAATCTGGGGGGCGGAACGAAAGATTATTT. Amino acid sequence: CSSSQSGGRNERLF. The CDR3 in full is CSSSQSGGRNERLFF.

As concerns this clone: At one of its ends the junction is not consistent with the germline gene, which may arise from a read error. Mouse names are used for the genes. The CDR3 goes on 1 residue after the read ends, and that part is filled in from the germline J gene. The V gene is TRBV13-1, the J gene TRBJ2-4, with 10 bases matching TRBD2. CDR3 length equals 14 residues. From germline, CDR1 is NSHNY and CDR2 SYGAGN. The CDR3 loop is CASGTGDSQSTLYF. The part of the CDR3 DNA that was read is TGTGCCAGCGGGACTGGGGATAGTCAAAGCACCTTGTAC.

A remark on this clone: Gene and germline names: mouse. The read ends 1 residue before the CDR3 terminus; that terminus is restored from the germline J gene. The V gene is TRBV1, the J gene TRBJ2-1; 11 bases agree with TRBD2. The germline CDR1 and CDR2 sequences are NSQYPW and LRSPGD (reference sequence). This CDR3 has 16 residues. J lost 7 bases, V lost 3 bases, and 8 bases had no gene match. The sequenced part of the CDR3 DNA is TGCACCTGCAGTGCGAACTGGGGGGGCGCGGGAGCTGAGCAGTTC. It is translated as CTCSANWGGAGAEQF. In full, the CDR3 is CTCSANWGGAGAEQFF.

As for this clone: The gene names here belong to mouse. The read finishes 1 residue shy of the CDR3 end, and the germline J gene is used to complete it. The rearrangement uses TRBV3 and TRBJ2-7; TRBD2 matches at 9 bases. The V gene's germline CDR1 is SNHLY and CDR2 FYNGKV (reference sequence). The CDR3 runs 14 residues. With V trimmed by 0 bases and J by 3 bases, 0 bases remained unmatched. CDR3 bases read: TGTGCCAGCAGCTTAGCCTGGGGGGGCTATGAACAGTAC. Translating gives CASSLAWGGYEQY. The whole CDR3 sequence is CASSLAWGGYEQYF.

Comment on this clone: Gene names are the mouse ones. The observed sequence ends 1 residue before the CDR3 terminus, with the missing tail filled in from the germline J gene. The chain uses TRBV12-2 and TRBJ2-5, with 7 bases fitting TRBD2. V lost 2 bases and J lost 0; bases outside the gene matches: 1. CDR3 length: 14 residues. Germline CDR1 reads SGHLS; CDR2 reads HYDKME. The CDR3 spells CASSPDWNQDTQYF. Partial CDR3 DNA: TGTGCCAGCTCTCCGGACTGGAACCAAGACACCCAGTAC.

Judged by abundance, this clone is medium-sized. Gene names and germline refer to mouse. The read ends 1 residue shy of where the CDR3 ends; the end is completed using the germline J gene. V usage is TRBV26 and J usage is TRBJ1-1; TRBD1 agrees at 7 bases. The V and J ends lost 6 bases and 0 bases, in that order; junction bases with no gene match: 4. This CDR3 region has 14 residues. Germline values: CDR1 KGHPV, CDR2 FQNQEV (reference sequence). The covered CDR3 bases are TGTGCCAGCAGGCTGGGACAGTCAAACACAGAAGTCTTC. This codes for CASRLGQSNTEVF. The CDR3 in its entirety is CASRLGQSNTEVFF.

With regard to this clone: Germline and genes here are mouse. The read falls 1 residue short of the CDR3 end, and the missing part is taken from the germline J gene. This chain joins TRBV26 and TRBJ2-7; weak D call: TRBD1 (6 bases). The CDR3 is 15 residues long. In germline, CDR1 is KGHPV, CDR2 FQNQEV (reference sequence). Trimming cost V 5 bases and J 0 bases, with 14 bases left between them. CDR3: CASSALQGYSYEQYF. The CDR3 bases that were read are TGTGCCAGCAGTGCTCTTCAGGGGTACTCCTATGAACAGTAC. The full variable domain, rest sourced from reference TRBV26 and TRBJ2-7, is NSKVIQTPRYLVKGQGQKAKMRCIPEKGHPVVFWYQQNKNNEFKFLINFQNQEVLQQIDMTEKRFSAECPSNSPCSLEIQSSEAGDSALYLCASSALQGYSYEQYFGPGTRLTVL.

A note on this clone: These gene names are mouse names. Read coverage stops 1 residue before the CDR3 terminus; the germline J gene supplies the remainder. The rearrangement links TRBV23 to TRBJ2-5. This CDR3 region has 13 residues. Germline-derived CDR1 and CDR2 are KGHTA and FQNQQP. Here the CDR3 reads CSSSQSREGTQYF. The CDR3 bases that were read are TGCTCCAGCAGTCAATCGAGGGAGGGCACCCAGTAC.

About this clone: The listed genes are named as in mouse. The read ends 1 residue early relative to the CDR3; the germline J gene fills the gap. V and J are TRBV26 and TRBJ1-6; D unclear. TRBJ1-6 is labeled an ORF, and its function is uncertain. The germline V gene encodes CDR1 KGHPV and CDR2 FQNQEV (reference sequence). The ends were cut back, 2 bases at V and 5 bases at J, with 4 bases in the middle. The CDR3 totals 13 residues. CDR3: CASSLGNNSPLYF. The covered CDR3 bases are TGTGCCAGCAGTCTGGGAAATAATTCGCCCCTCTAC.

Regarding this clone: Gene names are the mouse ones. The missing CDR3 end, 1 residue past where the read stops, is filled in from the germline J gene. V and J are TRBV2 and TRBJ2-5, with D maybe TRBD1 (5 bases). Germline V gene lookup returns CDR1 LGHNA and CDR2 YSYQKL. The CDR3 loop spans 14 amino acids. The V end lost 2 bases, the J end lost 2 bases, and 8 bases lay between the germline ends. CDR3 region: CASSQQGGQDTQYF. The part of the CDR3 DNA that was read is TGTGCCAGCAGCCAACAGGGAGGCCAAGACACCCAGTAC.

As for this clone: All gene names here are mouse names. Read data end 1 residue before the CDR3 end; the end is taken from the germline J gene. The chain recombines TRBV13-2 with TRBJ2-7, with a possible D match to TRBD2 (6 bases). V was pared by 0 bases and J by 0 bases, with 10 bases between. CDR1 is NNHNN and CDR2 is SYGAGS in the germline V gene (reference sequence). This CDR3 spans 15 amino acids. The CDR3 spells CASGDDWGSSYEQYF. The sequenced part of the CDR3 DNA is TGTGCCAGCGGTGATGATTGGGGGAGCTCCTATGAACAGTAC.

Of note for this clone: The listed genes are named as in mouse. The read terminates 1 residue ahead of where the CDR3 ends, so the germline J gene completes it. The V gene is TRBV16, the J gene TRBJ2-5; the D gene is possibly TRBD2 (5 bases). Germline V lookup: CDR1 SGHSA, CDR2 FRNQAP. The V end lost 5 bases, the J end lost 3 bases, and 12 bases lay between the germline ends. CDR3 length: 14 residues. CDR3 residues: CASSQTGGQDTQYF. The DNA read from the CDR3 is TGTGCAAGCAGCCAAACTGGAGGACAAGACACCCAGTAC.

On this clone itself: Genes and germline are mouse. The read ends 1 residue shy of where the CDR3 ends; the end is completed using the germline J gene. The chain couples TRBV13-2 to TRBJ2-7; 8 positions match TRBD2. V trimming: 0 bases; J trimming: 7 bases; junction bases outside the gene matches: 6. The CDR3 length is 14 residues. CDR1 is NNHNN, CDR2 SYGAGS, per germline (reference sequence). The part of the CDR3 DNA that was read is TGTGCCAGCGGTGATGGCTGGGGGGCGGGGGAACAGTAC. Protein: CASGDGWGAGEQY. The complete CDR3 reads CASGDGWGAGEQYF.

A remark on this clone: Gene names denote mouse genes. Read sequence stops 1 residue before the CDR3 end, and the germline J gene provides the missing end. The chain combines TRBV12-2 with TRBJ2-1; 11 bases agree with TRBD2. There are 16 residues in the CDR3. Germline trimming cut 2 bases from V and 3 bases from J; bases unmatched to any gene: 5. Germline CDR1 and CDR2: SGHLS and HYDKME. The CDR3 spells CASSHSGTGGYAEQFF. The sequenced part of the CDR3 DNA is TGTGCCAGCTCTCACTCCGGGACTGGGGGCTATGCTGAGCAGTTC.

This clone has a handful of counts. The germline and genes are mouse ones. The read stops 1 residue short of the end of the CDR3; the missing end is completed from the germline J gene. J is TRBJ1-3 and V is TRBV26; D is unresolved. Germline values: CDR1 KGHPV, CDR2 FQNQEV (reference sequence). The V end was cut by 2 bases, the J end by 0 bases, with 5 bases between. The CDR3 has 14 amino acids. The CDR3 reads CASSLPLSGNTLYF. CDR3 DNA, as far as it was read: TGTGCCAGCAGTCTGCCGCTTTCTGGAAATACGCTCTAT.

Concerning this clone itself: Gene and germline names: mouse. The observed sequence ends 1 residue before the CDR3 terminus, with the missing tail filled in from the germline J gene. The chain carries TRBV24 and TRBJ2-1, with no clear D. The V and J ends lost 3 bases and 1 base respectively, with 4 bases between them. Germline V CDR1 and CDR2: KGHTA, FRNEEI. The CDR3 spans 13 residues. CDR3 residues: CASSLLNYAEQFF. The CDR3 DNA, read in part, is TGTGCCAGCAGTCTTCTGAACTATGCTGAGCAGTTC.

Comment on this clone: Any gene name here is a mouse gene name. The read comes to an end 1 residue before the CDR3 does, leaving the germline J gene to fill in the end. The V and J genes are TRBV16 and TRBJ2-4; unclear D gene. The CDR3 loop spans 12 amino acids. The V gene's germline CDR1 is SGHSA and CDR2 FRNQAP. Trimming took off 3 bases at V and 7 bases at J, with 8 bases between the two ends. The CDR3: CASSFPGDTLYF. Incomplete CDR3 DNA: TGTGCAAGCAGCTTCCCGGGAGACACCTTGTAC.

As regards this clone: Gene names follow the mouse nomenclature. The read comes to an end 1 residue before the CDR3 does, leaving the germline J gene to fill in the end. V and J are TRBV29 and TRBJ1-1, with D unresolved. The V end lost 2 bases, the J end lost 3 bases, and 10 bases lay between the germline ends. Germline-derived CDR1 and CDR2 are MSHET and SYDVDS. CDR3 length equals 14 residues. Incomplete CDR3 DNA: TGTGCTAGCAGTTTAATGGGAGGGCACACAGAAGTCTTC. Residues: CASSLMGGHTEVF. The CDR3 as a whole reads CASSLMGGHTEVFF.

This clone was observed a handful of times. Gene names denote mouse genes. Coverage ceases 1 residue before the CDR3 finishes, and the germline J gene fills in the end. The gene calls are TRBV3 and TRBJ1-4; D gene uncertain. The CDR3 has 13 amino acids. CDR1 is SNHLY, CDR2 FYNGKV, per germline (reference sequence). The V end was cut by 1 base, the J end by 5 bases, with 5 bases between. The CDR3 reads CASSLVQNERLFF. CDR3 DNA, as far as it was read: TGTGCCAGCAGCTTAGTACAGAACGAAAGATTATTT. Filled out from reference TRBV3 and TRBJ1-4, the complete variable domain reads GPKVLQIPSHQIIDMGQMVTLNCDPVSNHLYFYWYKQILGQQMEFLVNFYNGKVMEKSKLFKDQFSVERPDGSYFTLKIQPTALEDSAVYFCASSLVQNERLFFGHGTKLSVL.

This clone was picked up one time. The gene symbols are mouse symbols. From the germline J gene comes the end of the CDR3, since the read stops 1 residue before it. This sequence joins TRBV13-2 and TRBJ1-4, with 8 bases lining up with TRBD1. Trimming removed 3 bases from V and 3 bases from J; junction bases left unmatched: 1. Germline CDR1 reads NNHNN; CDR2 reads SYGAGS (reference sequence). The CDR3 consists of 14 residues. CDR3 amino acids: CASGGQGPNERLFF. The sequenced CDR3 bases are TGTGCCAGCGGTGGACAGGGGCCCAACGAAAGATTATTT.

This clone occurred a few times. Mouse names are used for the genes. Read coverage stops 1 residue before the CDR3 terminus; the germline J gene supplies the remainder. The genes are TRBV23 and TRBJ2-2; the D segment call TRBD1 is taken from the table without a DNA check. Germline assignment: CDR1 KGHTA and CDR2 FQNQQP. The CDR3 consists of 14 residues. The part of the CDR3 DNA that was read is TGCTCCAGCAGCCGGGACAGGGCCACCGGGCAGCTCTAC. It yields the protein CSSSRDRATGQLY. The full CDR3 protein is CSSSRDRATGQLYF.

Points on this clone: The genes are named according to mouse. Read coverage stops 1 residue before the CDR3 terminus; the germline J gene supplies the remainder. The chain uses TRBV16 and TRBJ2-1, with 12 bases aligning to TRBD2. Per germline, CDR1 SGHSA and CDR2 FRNQAP. The CDR3 runs 15 residues. V shed 5 bases, J shed 3 bases, and the junction held 2 bases outside the gene matches. The covered CDR3 bases are TGTGCAAGCAGCCGACTGGGGGGGCGCTATGCTGAGCAGTTC. It encodes CASSRLGGRYAEQF. The complete CDR3 reads CASSRLGGRYAEQFF.

Details on this clone: The gene symbols are mouse symbols. The chain's CDR3 is CGARDRDRGNSDYTF. The sequenced CDR3 bases are TGTGGTGCTAGGGATCGAGACAGGGGAAACTCCGACTACACC. The gene calls are TRBV20 and TRBJ1-2; TRBD1 matches 8 bases. The read gets to within 1 residue of the CDR3 end, and the germline J gene fills in the rest. Germline loops: CDR1 GFQATS, CDR2 STVNSAI. CDR3 length: 15 amino acids. V was pared by 0 bases and J by 1 base, with 4 bases of the junction left unmatched. The complete variable domain, with remaining parts taken from reference TRBV20 and TRBJ1-2, reads GALVYQYPRRTICKSGTSMRMECQAVGFQATSVAWYRQSPQKTFELIALSTVNSAIKYEQNFTQEKFPISHPNLSFSSMTVLNAYLEDRGLYLCGARDRDRGNSDYTFGSGTRLLVI.